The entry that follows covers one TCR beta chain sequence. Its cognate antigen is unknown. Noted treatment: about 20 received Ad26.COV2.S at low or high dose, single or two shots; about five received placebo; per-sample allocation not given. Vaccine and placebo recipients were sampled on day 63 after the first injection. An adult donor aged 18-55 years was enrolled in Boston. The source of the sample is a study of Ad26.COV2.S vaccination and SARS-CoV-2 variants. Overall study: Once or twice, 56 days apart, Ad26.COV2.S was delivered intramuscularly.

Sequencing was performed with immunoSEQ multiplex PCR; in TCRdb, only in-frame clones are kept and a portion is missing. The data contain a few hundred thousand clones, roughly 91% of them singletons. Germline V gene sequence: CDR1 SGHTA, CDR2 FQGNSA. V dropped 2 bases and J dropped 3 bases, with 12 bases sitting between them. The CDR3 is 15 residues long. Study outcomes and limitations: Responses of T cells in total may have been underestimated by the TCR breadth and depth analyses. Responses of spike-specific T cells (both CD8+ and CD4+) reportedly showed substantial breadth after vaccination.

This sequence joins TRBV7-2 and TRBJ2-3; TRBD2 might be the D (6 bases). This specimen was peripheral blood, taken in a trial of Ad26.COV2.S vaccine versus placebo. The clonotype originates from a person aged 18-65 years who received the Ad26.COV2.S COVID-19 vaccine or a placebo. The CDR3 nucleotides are TGTGCCAGCAGCTTAAATCGACTAGAGACAGATACGCAGTATTTT. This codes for CASSLNRLETDTQYF.